The present TCR beta chain was sequenced within a study of blood T cell repertoires in COVID-19. The CDR3 has 15 amino acids. Per the germline V gene, CDR1 is SGHTS and CDR2 is YDEGEE. The germline V and J ends were trimmed by 0 bases and 7 bases, with 11 bases remaining between them. Original analysis: Reference gene primer amplification gave estimated nucleated cell counts. This table comes from immunoSEQ multiplex PCR, and its TCRdb copy is limited to in-frame clones, with some not included. That table furnishes V, J and clone size, whereas the DNA furnished D and trimming. This table has 75,000 to 100,000 clones, over 75% appearing once.

The specimen was peripheral blood. The chain recombines TRBV5-8 with TRBJ1-6, with D possibly being TRBD1 (6 bases). The sequence derives from an elderly woman with acute or convalescent COVID-19. CDR3: CASSLVAQGNSPLHF. CDR3 sequence (DNA): TGTGCCAGCAGCTTGGTGGCCCAGGGGAATTCACCCCTCCACTTT.